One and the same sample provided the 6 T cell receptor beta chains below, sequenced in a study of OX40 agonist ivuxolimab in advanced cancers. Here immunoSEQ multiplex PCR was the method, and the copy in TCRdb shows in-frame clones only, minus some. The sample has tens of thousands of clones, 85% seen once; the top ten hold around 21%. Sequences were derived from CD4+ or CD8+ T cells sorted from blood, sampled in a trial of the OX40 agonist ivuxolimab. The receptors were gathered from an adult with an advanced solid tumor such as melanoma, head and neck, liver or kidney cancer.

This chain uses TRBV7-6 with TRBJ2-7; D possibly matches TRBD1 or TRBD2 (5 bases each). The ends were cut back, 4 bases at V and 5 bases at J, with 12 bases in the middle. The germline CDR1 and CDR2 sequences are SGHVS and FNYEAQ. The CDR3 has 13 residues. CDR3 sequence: CASSSEAGHEQYF. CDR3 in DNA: TGTGCCAGCAGCTCGGAGGCAGGGCACGAGCAGTACTTC. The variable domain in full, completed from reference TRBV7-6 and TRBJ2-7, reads GAGVSQSPRYKVTKRGQDVALRCDPISGHVSLYWYRQALGQGPEFLTYFNYEAQQDKSGLPNDRFSAERPEGSISTLTIQRTEQRDSAMYRCASSSEAGHEQYFGPGTRLTVT.

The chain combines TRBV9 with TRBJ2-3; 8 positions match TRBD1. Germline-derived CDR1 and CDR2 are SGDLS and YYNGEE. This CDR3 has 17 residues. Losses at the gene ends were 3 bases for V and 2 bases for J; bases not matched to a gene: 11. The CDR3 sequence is CASSGTGQGRYTDTQYF. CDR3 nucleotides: TGTGCCAGCAGCGGGACTGGACAGGGTCGATACACAGATACGCAGTATTTT.

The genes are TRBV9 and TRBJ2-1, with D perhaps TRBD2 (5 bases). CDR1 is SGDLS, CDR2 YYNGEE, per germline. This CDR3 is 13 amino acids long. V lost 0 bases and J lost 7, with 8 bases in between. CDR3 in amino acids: CASSVGSGNEQFF. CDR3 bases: TGTGCCAGCAGCGTAGGGTCGGGGAATGAGCAGTTCTTC.

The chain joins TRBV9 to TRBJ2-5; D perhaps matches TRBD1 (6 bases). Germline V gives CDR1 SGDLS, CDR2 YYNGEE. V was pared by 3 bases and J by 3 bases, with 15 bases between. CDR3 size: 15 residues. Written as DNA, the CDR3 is TGTGCCAGCAGCGCCGCCGGGACATACAAAGAGACCCAGTACTTC. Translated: CASSAAGTYKETQYF.

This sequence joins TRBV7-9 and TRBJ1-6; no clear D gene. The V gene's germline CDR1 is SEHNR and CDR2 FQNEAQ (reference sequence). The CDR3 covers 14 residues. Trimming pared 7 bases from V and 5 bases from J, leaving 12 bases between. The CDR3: CASTSNPNNSPLHF. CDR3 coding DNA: TGTGCCAGCACCTCTAACCCTAATAATTCACCCCTCCACTTT.

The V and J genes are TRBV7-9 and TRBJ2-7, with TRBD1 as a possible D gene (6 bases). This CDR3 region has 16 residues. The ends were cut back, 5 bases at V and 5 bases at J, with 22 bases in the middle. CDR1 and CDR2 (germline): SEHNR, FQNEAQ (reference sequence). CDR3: CASSSSGHTEIHEQYF. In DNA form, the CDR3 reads TGTGCCAGCAGCAGCTCGGGACACACGGAGATCCACGAGCAGTACTTC.